The source of this T cell receptor (beta chain) is a study of T-cell reconstitution after alpha-beta-depleted transplantation in children. The CDR3 is 15 amino acids. Germline V gives CDR1 SGHRS, CDR2 YFSETQ. V lost 4 bases and J 0 bases, leaving 13 bases between the germline ends. Overall study findings and caveats: A year post-transplant, T-cell counts and diversity derived mostly from newly produced T cells.

TCRbeta library preparation incorporated unique molecular identifiers. TCRdb called the PCR reads again in MiXCR, with one record for every CDR3 protein. The data show a few hundred thousand distinct CDR3 sequences, 27% seen once. Comments on this clonotype: The antigen is unknown.

This chain joins TRBV5-1 and TRBJ1-1, with a possible D match to TRBD1 (6 bases). The TCR was taken from a boy under two years old with Wiskott-Aldrich syndrome, due to receive a stem cell transplant. Sequenced material: PBMCs, taken before TCRalphabeta/CD19-depleted stem cell transplant. CDR3 nucleotide sequence: TGCGCCAGCAGCGTTGCGGGACAAATGAACACTGAAGCTTTCTTT. Translation gives CASSVAGQMNTEAFF. The full variable domain, rest sourced from reference TRBV5-1 and TRBJ1-1, is KAGVTQTPRYLIKTRGQQVTLSCSPISGHRSVSWYQQTPGQGLQFLFEYFSETQRNKGNFPGRFSGRQFSNSRSEMNVSTLELGDSALYLCASSVAGQMNTEAFFGQGTRLTVV.